This T cell receptor beta chain is from a study of blood T cell repertoires in COVID-19. Method: immunoSEQ multiplex PCR; TCRdb's copy keeps in-frame clones and lacks some. The sample shows 40,000 to 45,000 clones, roughly nine tenths of them seen only once. Per germline, CDR1 SEHNR and CDR2 FQNEAQ (reference sequence). The length of the CDR3 is 13 residues. Trimming took 5 bases from V and 10 from J, leaving 15 bases between them. V usage is TRBV7-9 and J usage is TRBJ2-1; tentatively, D is TRBD2 (5 bases). The TCR originated in a human donor in a cohort sampled during active COVID-19. The sequencing sample was made of peripheral blood. CDR3: CASSLRGGEEQFF. CDR3 sequence (DNA): TGTGCCAGCAGCCTCCGGGGTGGCGAGGAGCAGTTCTTC.